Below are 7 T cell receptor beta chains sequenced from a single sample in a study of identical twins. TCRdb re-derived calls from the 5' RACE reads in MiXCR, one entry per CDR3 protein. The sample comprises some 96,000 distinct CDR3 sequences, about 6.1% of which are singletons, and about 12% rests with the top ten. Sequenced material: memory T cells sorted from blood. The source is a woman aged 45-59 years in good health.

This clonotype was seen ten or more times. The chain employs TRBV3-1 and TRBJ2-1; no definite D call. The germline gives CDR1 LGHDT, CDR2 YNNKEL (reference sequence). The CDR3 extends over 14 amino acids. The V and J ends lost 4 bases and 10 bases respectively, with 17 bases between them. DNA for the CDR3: TGTGCCAGCAGCCCTACCAGCGTGAGAACCGAGCAGTTCTTC. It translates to CASSPTSVRTEQFF.

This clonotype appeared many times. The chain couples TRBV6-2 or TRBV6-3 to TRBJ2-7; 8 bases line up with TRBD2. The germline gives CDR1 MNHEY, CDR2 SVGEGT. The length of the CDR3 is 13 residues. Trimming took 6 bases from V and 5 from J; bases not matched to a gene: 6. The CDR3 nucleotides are TGTGCCAGCAGGGGTAGCGGGAAGAACGAGCAGTACGTC. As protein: CASRGSGKNEQYV.

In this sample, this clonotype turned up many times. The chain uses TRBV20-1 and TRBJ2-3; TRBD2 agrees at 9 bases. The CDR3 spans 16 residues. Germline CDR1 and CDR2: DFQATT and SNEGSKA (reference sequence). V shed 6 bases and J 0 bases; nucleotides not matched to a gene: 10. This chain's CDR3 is CSATRPTSGSTDTQYF. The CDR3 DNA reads TGCAGTGCCACTCGACCTACTAGCGGGAGCACAGATACGCAGTATTTT.

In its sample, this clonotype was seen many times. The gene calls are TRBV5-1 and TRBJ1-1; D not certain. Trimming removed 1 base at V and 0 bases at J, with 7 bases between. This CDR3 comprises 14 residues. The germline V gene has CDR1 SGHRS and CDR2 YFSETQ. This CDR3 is CASSLSQVNTEAFF. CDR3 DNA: TGCGCCAGCAGCTTGTCGCAGGTGAACACTGAAGCTTTCTTT.

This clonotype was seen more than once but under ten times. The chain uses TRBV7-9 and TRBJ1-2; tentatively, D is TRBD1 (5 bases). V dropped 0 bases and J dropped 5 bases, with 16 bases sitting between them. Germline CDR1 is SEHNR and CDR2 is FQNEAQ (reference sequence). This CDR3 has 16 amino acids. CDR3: CASSLATGTGGYGYTF. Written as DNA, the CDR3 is TGTGCCAGCAGCTTAGCGACCGGGACTGGAGGGTATGGCTACACCTTC.

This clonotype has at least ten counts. The DNA for the CDR3 is TGTGCCAGCAGCCCAATACTAGCGGGAGGAACCGAGCAGTACTTC. Protein: CASSPILAGGTEQYF. V is TRBV2 and J is TRBJ2-7; 12 positions agree with TRBD2. The CDR3 runs to 15 residues. Per the germline V gene, CDR1 is SNHLY and CDR2 is FYNNEI. J lost 6 bases, V lost 6 bases, and 9 bases had no gene match.

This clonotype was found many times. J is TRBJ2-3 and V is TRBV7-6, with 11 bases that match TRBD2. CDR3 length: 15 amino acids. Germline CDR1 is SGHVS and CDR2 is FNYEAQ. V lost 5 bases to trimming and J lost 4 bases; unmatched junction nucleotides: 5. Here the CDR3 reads CASSGLAGGSDTQYF. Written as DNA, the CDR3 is TGTGCCAGCAGCGGTCTAGCGGGAGGATCAGATACGCAGTATTTT.